This T cell receptor beta chain derives from a study of early stage breast cancer tumors (dated by TCRdb to between 2016 and 2019). Regarding the complete study: Of the approximately 15 invasive breast tumors, about 13 were found to be estrogen receptor-positive, progesterone receptor-positive and HER2-negative. Of the approximately 12 ER+/PR+/HER2- tumors, eight were classified as invasive ductal carcinomas and four as invasive lobular carcinomas. The average read coverage per sample was around 10-fold. A total of about 2.9 million templates, representing under 1.1 million unique clonotypes, were detected across all samples. Points the paper makes about the study in general: Bulk genomic DNA sequencing of unsorted cells missed chain pairing and functional markers such as CD4, CD8 and FOXP3. The small cohort size prevented analysis by tumor subtype. Enriched TCRB sequences shared across patients were mostly commonly generated sequences, unlikely to play an important role in the tumor microenvironment. Repertoires from blood and normal breast were more alike than repertoires from blood and tumor, and in about 85% of the 16 patients, comparing each tissue with blood separated tumor from normal. Compared with adjacent normal breast tissue, tumors had higher clonality and roughly 2.4-fold greater T cell density.

Taken from the germline V gene, the CDR1 and CDR2 loops are MRHNA and SNTAGT. V lost 5 bases and J lost 0 bases, and the count of bases not matched to a germline gene is 7. Taken from cysteine to phenylalanine, the CDR3 has 17 residues. Only the CDR3 portion is preserved as DNA: 51 bases, with reading frame beginning at the first base. Of note for this clone: The clone's antigen remains unknown. Base qualities are not at hand, and no much larger clone is one base apart.

Two independent genomic DNA replicates were amplified for each sample, with approximately 0.5 ug used for blood and around 1.5 ug for tumor or normal breast. Following the manufacturer's instructions, the ImmunoSeq Intro kit was used to carry out TCRB sequencing on genomic DNA. Multiplex PCR ran 30 to 40 cycles with proprietary primers and spike-in control sequences for absolute quantification. Single-end 150-bp reads were used to sequence an 87-bp fragment spanning the CDR3 plus the flanking V and J genes. Each lane of an Illumina MiSeq running version 3.0 chemistry carried seven multiplexed samples, with two replicates apiece. In the paper's pipeline: The vendor's proprietary pipeline handled the raw data processing, merging both replicates into a single result for each sample. To define clonotypes, the study grouped productive rearrangements that shared the V-gene family, CDR3 amino acid sequence and J-gene segment. To compute clonality, the normalized Shannon entropy (Pielou evenness) of TCRB abundances was subtracted from 1. T cell density was estimated by dividing total templates by the number of input cells inferred from the DNA input amount. Recon with default parameters was used to estimate total repertoire diversity and clonality. Clonotypes with over 0.1% abundance in tumor and at least 32-fold higher abundance in tumor than in normal breast were defined as tumor-enriched. TCRdb re-hosts the immuneACCESS table, in-frame sequences only. Its copies lack some clones; in the studies checked, an unresolved V gene accounts for under half of them, and the cause for the rest is not known. V and J calls and clone size are those listed in that table; D and trimming were worked out from the DNA. Within this sample are roughly 30,000 clones, with more than 80% of them counted one time only. In total, the top ten clones hold about 13% of the sample.

The study profiled bulk TCR beta-chain repertoires in matched peripheral blood, tumor and adjacent normal breast tissue taken from some 17 patients with early-stage breast cancer. Before surgery, whole blood (about 5-11 mL) was collected into EDTA tubes and processed within 2 hours. Ficoll-Paque centrifugation in SepMate-50 tubes was used to isolate peripheral blood mononuclear cells. For storage in liquid nitrogen, PBMCs were cryopreserved as aliquots of roughly 2 to 4 million cells in around 90% FBS with around 10% DMSO. Genomic DNA was extracted with the Qiagen AllPrep DNA/RNA Mini kit. The TCR sequence derives from a person in their sixties or seventies with breast cancer. This receptor chain uses TRBV6-4 and TRBJ2-2, and 9 junction bases match TRBD2. Sequencing input: blood. The CDR3 sequence is CASSSLAGTANTGELFF. The sequence in DNA is TGTGCCAGCAGTAGTCTAGCGGGGACCGCGAACACCGGGGAGCTGTTTTTT.